This TCR beta chain was captured in a study of regulatory T cells in long-lasting Graves disease. Arm-PCR of CDR3 regions and iRepertoire HTBI primers were used to build TCR beta libraries. TCRdb itself ran the multiplex PCR reads through MiXCR, one entry per CDR3 protein. Of 300,000 to 500,000 distinct CDR3 sequences in the sample, less than 25% were seen once. CDR1 is SGHDT, CDR2 YYEEEE, per germline. The junction had 1 base not matched to a gene; V was cut back by 1 base and J by 3 bases. The CDR3 runs to 13 residues. This sample's time point: persistent/refractory GD, antithyroid drugs over 5 years with positive TRAb. After RNA was extracted from PBMCs, the TCR library was made from it.

The chain uses TRBV5-6 and TRBJ2-7; 7 bases match TRBD1. This TCR derives from a female donor with Graves disease. The sample here was peripheral blood mononuclear cells (PBMCs), taken when the disease was refractory, from a patient treated with antithyroid drugs. CDR3 in amino acids: CASSLWDSYEQYF. For the CDR3, the DNA is TGTGCCAGCAGCTTGTGGGACAGCTACGAGCAGTACTTC.